These T cell receptor beta chains were read from a single sample in a study of OX40 agonist ivuxolimab in advanced cancers. Method: immunoSEQ multiplex PCR; TCRdb's copy keeps in-frame clones and lacks some. The data show over 70,000 clones, roughly 80% seen once. The sample here was CD4+ or CD8+ T cells sorted from blood, taken in a trial of the OX40 agonist ivuxolimab. These receptors were obtained from an adult with an advanced solid tumor such as melanoma, head and neck, liver or kidney cancer. Each CDR3 is given with its conserved first and last residue. D genes are given only for firm matches. Clone size is not always given. Where it is, it says once, few, many or a class for expanded clones.

TRBD2,TRBV11-3,TRBJ2-2,.,TGTGCCAGCAGCTTAGGAGGGAGGGGTCGACCTATGAACACCGGGGAGCTGTTTTTT,CASSLGGRGRPMNTGELFF
.,TRBV5-1,TRBJ1-2,.,TGCGCCAGCAGCTTGGACCCGGGATATGGCTACACCTTC,CASSLDPGYGYTF
TRBD2,TRBV5-1,TRBJ2-3,few,TGCGCCAGCAGCCTGACTAGCGGGTCTAGCACAGATACGCAGTATTTT,CASSLTSGSSTDTQYF
.,TRBV7-8,TRBJ2-4,once,TGTGCCAGCAGCTCCAGGGTGGGGGCCTTCGGCAAAAACATTCAGTACTTC,CASSSRVGAFGKNIQYF
.,TRBV10-2,TRBJ1-1,few,TGCGCCAGCAGTGAGTCCTGGTACACTGAAGCTTTCTTT,CASSESWYTEAFF
.,TRBV7-9,TRBJ1-2,.,TGTGCCAGCAGATGGGACCGACGAGCAGATGGCTACACCTTC,CASRWDRRADGYTF
.,TRBV7-6,TRBJ2-3,.,TGTGCCAGCCAGAGGACGATCATAAACTTCGCAGATACGCAGTATTTT,CASQRTIINFADTQYF
.,TRBV6-5,TRBJ1-1,.,TGTGCCACCGCGAACACTGAAGCTTTCTTT,CATANTEAFF
TRBD1,TRBV5-1,TRBJ2-1,.,TGCGCCAGCAGCTTGGGACAGGGGGCAAACCATGAGCAGTTCTTC,CASSLGQGANHEQFF
.,TRBV28,TRBJ2-1,.,TGTGCCAGCAGTCAGCCGGCAGGAGGGTACAATGAGCAGTTCTTC,CASSQPAGGYNEQFF
.,TRBV2,TRBJ1-5,.,TGTGCCAGCAGCCAGAGACTTCGAGGCAATCAGCCCCAGCATTTT,CASSQRLRGNQPQHF
TRBD1,TRBV5-1,TRBJ1-2,.,TGCGCCAGCAGCTACCAGACAGGGGACTATGGCTACACCTTC,CASSYQTGDYGYTF
.,TRBV7-2,TRBJ1-1,.,TGTGCCAGCAGCTTAAGCGGGGGCGAGAACACTGAAGCTTTCTTT,CASSLSGGENTEAFF
.,TRBV5-5,TRBJ1-1,.,TGTGCCAGCAGGGTTCAGGCCGCCTTGGACACTGAAGCTTTCTTT,CASRVQAALDTEAFF
.,TRBV5-5,TRBJ2-7,.,TGTGCCAGCCGGGGGCCTTACGAGCAGTACTTC,CASRGPYEQYF
TRBD1,TRBV11-3,TRBJ2-1,.,TGTGCCAGCAGCTTCGGCAGGGGGTCCAATGAGCAGTTCTTC,CASSFGRGSNEQFF
.,TRBV9,TRBJ2-4,.,TGTGCCAGCAGCCCACCCAGGGAGGGGGGGCTGGCCAAAAACATTCAGTACTTC,CASSPPREGGLAKNIQYF
TRBD2,TRBV5-6,TRBJ2-7,.,TGTGCCAGCAGCTTCTACGGGAGGCCCTTGTACGAGCAGTACTTC,CASSFYGRPLYEQYF
.,TRBV10-3,TRBJ1-2,medium-sized,TGTGCCACCAGTCGCGCGGTCCCCAGAGAGGGCTACACCTTC,CATSRAVPREGYTF